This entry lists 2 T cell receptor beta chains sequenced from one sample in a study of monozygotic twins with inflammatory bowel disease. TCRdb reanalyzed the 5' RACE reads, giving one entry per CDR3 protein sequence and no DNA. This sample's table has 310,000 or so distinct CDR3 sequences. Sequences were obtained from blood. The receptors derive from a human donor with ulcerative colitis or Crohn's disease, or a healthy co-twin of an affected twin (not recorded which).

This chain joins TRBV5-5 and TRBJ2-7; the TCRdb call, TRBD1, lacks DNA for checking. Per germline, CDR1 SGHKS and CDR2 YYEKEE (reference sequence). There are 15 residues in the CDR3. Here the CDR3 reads CASSSDRYTPYEQYF.

CDR3 in amino acids: CSARKQAGNTDTQYF. This chain links TRBV20-1 with TRBJ2-3; as DNA is missing, the TRBD1 call by TCRdb cannot be tested. From germline, CDR1 is DFQATT and CDR2 SNEGSKA (reference sequence). This CDR3 spans 15 amino acids.